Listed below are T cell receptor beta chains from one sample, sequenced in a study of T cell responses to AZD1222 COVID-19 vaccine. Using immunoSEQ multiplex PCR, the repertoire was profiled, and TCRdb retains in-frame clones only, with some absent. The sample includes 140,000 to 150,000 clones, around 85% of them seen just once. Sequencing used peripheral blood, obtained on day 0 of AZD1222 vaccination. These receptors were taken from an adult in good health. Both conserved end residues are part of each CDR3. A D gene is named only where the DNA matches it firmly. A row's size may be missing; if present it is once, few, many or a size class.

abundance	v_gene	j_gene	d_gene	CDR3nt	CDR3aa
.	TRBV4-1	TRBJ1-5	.	TGCGCCAGCAGCCAAGCCTATAATCAGCCCCAGCATTTT	CASSQAYNQPQHF
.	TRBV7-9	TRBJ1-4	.	TGTGCCAGCACCTTAGGAAGGGGGACACATAATAATGAAAAACTGTTTTTT	CASTLGRGTHNNEKLFF
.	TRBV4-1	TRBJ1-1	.	TGCGCCAGCAGCCCGAGCCCCTTGGCAGGGTTGGCCACTGAAGCTTTCTTT	CASSPSPLAGLATEAFF
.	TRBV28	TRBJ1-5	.	TGTGCCAGCAGTTTAGGAACGGGGTTCGAACAGCCCCAGCATTTT	CASSLGTGFEQPQHF
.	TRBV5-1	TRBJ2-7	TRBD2	TGCGCCAGCAGCTCACGCGGTGCTAGCGGGACCTACGAGCAGTGCTTC	CASSSRGASGTYEQCF
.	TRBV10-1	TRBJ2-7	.	TGCGCCAGCAGCGGTAGTGATACCTACGAGCAGTACTTC	CASSGSDTYEQYF
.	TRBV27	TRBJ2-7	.	TGTGCCAGCAGTTCCCTCCCTGGGGGGAGGAGCTCCTACGAGCAGTACTTC	CASSSLPGGRSSYEQYF
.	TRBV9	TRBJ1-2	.	TGTGCCAGCAGTGTTGATGGCCACTTAAACTATGGCTACACCTTC	CASSVDGHLNYGYTF
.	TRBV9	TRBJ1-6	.	TGTGCCAGCAGCGTCGGACCGGGGGGCACTCCACCCCTCCACTTT	CASSVGPGGTPPLHF
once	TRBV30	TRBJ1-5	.	TGTGCCTGGAGTGGCCGGAGCAATCAGCCCCAGCATTTT	CAWSGRSNQPQHF
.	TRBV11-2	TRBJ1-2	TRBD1	TGTGCCAGCAGCTTAAGGGGGCTCTATGGCTACACCTTC	CASSLRGLYGYTF
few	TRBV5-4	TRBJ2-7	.	TGTGCCAGCAGCCGAGTTGGGGAGCAGTACTTC	CASSRVGEQYF
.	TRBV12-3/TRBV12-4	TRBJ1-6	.	TGTGCCAGCAGTCCGCCTTATTCACCCCTCCACTTT	CASSPPYSPLHF
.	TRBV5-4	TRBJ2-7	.	TGTGCCAGCAGCTTGGCCGGGATGGACGAGCAGTACTTC	CASSLAGMDEQYF
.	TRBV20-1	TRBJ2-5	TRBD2	TGCAGTGCTAGTGGTAGCGGGGGAAGAGTAGAGACCCAGTACTTC	CSASGSGGRVETQYF
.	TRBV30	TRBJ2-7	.	TGTGCCTGGAGTAAGTTCAGGGTCTACGAGCAGTACTTC	CAWSKFRVYEQYF
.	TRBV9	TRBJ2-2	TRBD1	TGTGCCAGCAGCCACGGACAGGGGGCGCCCGGGGAGCTGTTTTTT	CASSHGQGAPGELFF
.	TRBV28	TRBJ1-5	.	TGTGCCAGCAGTTTAGGAGGGAATTACAATCAGCCCCAGCATTTT	CASSLGGNYNQPQHF
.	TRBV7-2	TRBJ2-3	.	TGTGCCAGCAGGAGGGACCTAACAGATACGCAGTATTTT	CASRRDLTDTQYF
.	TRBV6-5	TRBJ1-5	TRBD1	TGTGCCAGCAGGAGGACAGGTCTCGGCAATCAGCCCCAGCATTTT	CASRRTGLGNQPQHF
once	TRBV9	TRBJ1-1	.	TGTGCCAGCAGTTGGATAGGAAAGGTAAACACTGAAGCTTTCTTT	CASSWIGKVNTEAFF
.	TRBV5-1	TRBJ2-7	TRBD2	TGCGCCAGCAGATTCACGCCGAGCGGGACTACCTACGAGCAGTACTTC	CASRFTPSGTTYEQYF
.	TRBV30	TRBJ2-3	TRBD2	TGTGCCTGGAGTGCATTAGCGGGGGCCGGTTACACAGATACGCAGTATTTT	CAWSALAGAGYTDTQYF
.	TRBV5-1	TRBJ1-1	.	TGCGCCAGCAGTCGGCAGGCTAGCACTGAAGCTTTCTTT	CASSRQASTEAFF
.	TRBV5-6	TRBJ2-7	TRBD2	TGTGCCAGCAGCGTTAGCGGGAGTACCTACGAGCAGTACTTC	CASSVSGSTYEQYF
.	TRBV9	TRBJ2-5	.	TGTGCCAGCAGCGTAGAGGGACGCTGGGAGACCCAGTACTTC	CASSVEGRWETQYF
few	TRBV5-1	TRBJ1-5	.	TGCGCCAGCAGCCCGCAGGGGCCTCATCAGCCCCAGCATTTT	CASSPQGPHQPQHF
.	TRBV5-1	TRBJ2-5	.	TGCGCCAGCAGCTTATATAGCGGCCAAGAGACCCAGTACTTC	CASSLYSGQETQYF
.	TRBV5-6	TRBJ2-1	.	TGTGCCAGCAGCTTGACGACTGGGTATGAGCAGTTCTTC	CASSLTTGYEQFF
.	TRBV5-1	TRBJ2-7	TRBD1	TGCGCCAGCAGCTTAAACAGGGGGCGTTCCTACGAGCAGTACTTC	CASSLNRGRSYEQYF
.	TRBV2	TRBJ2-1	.	TGTGCCAGCAGTGGATATCTAGGGAATGAGCAGTTCTTC	CASSGYLGNEQFF
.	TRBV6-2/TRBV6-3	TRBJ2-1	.	TGTGCCAGCACCCCTTTTGGGGTTCATGAGCAGTTCTTC	CASTPFGVHEQFF
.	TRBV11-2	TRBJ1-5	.	TGTGCCAGCAGCTTAGAAGGGGGCAATCAGCCCCAGCATTTT	CASSLEGGNQPQHF
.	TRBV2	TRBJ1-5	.	TGTGCCAGCAGTGATGAGTCCCCCGCCCAGCATTTT	CASSDESPAQHF
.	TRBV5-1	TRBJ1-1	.	TGCGCCAGCAGCTTGGCCTCAGGGAGTATGAACACTGAAGCTTTCTTT	CASSLASGSMNTEAFF
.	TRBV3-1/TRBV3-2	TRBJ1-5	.	TGTGCCAGCAGCGGGACTTATAGCAATCAGCCCCAGCATTTT	CASSGTYSNQPQHF
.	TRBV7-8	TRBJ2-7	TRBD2	TGTGCCAGCAGCTTAGCCTCTAGCGGGAGGGCGAGCGAGCAGTACTTC	CASSLASSGRASEQYF
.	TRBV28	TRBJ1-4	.	TGTGCCAGCTCCGACAGCCTTCGGGAAAAACTGTTTTTT	CASSDSLREKLFF
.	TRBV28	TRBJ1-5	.	TGTGCCAGCAGTTTACCAAAGTTAGGGCAGCCCCAGCATTTT	CASSLPKLGQPQHF
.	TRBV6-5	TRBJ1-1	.	TGTGCCAGCAGTTACATTTCCACAGGGCCGGACACTGAAGCTTTCTTT	CASSYISTGPDTEAFF
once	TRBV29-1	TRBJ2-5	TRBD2	TGCAGCGTTGGCGCGGGGGGGACCCAGTACTTC	CSVGAGGTQYF
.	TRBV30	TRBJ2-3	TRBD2	TGTGCCTGGAGTGTCCTAGCGGGGGCGACAGATACGCAGTATTTT	CAWSVLAGATDTQYF
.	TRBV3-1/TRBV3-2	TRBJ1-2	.	TGTGCCAGCAGCCAAGACCGGGTAGTACATGGCTACACCTTC	CASSQDRVVHGYTF
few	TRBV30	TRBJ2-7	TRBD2	TGTGCCTGGAGTTCCCCGGGACTAGCCTTCTACGAGCAGTACTTC	CAWSSPGLAFYEQYF
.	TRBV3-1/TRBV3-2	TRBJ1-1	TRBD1	TGTGCCAGTGCCCTCGCAGGGGGCCCCATGAACACTGAAGCTTTCTTT	CASALAGGPMNTEAFF
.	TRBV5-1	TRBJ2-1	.	TGCGCCAGCAGCTTGGACAGGGAAGGATCCAATGAGCAGTTCTTC	CASSLDREGSNEQFF
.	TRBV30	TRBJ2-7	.	TGTGCCTGGAGTCCCTGGGGTAGCGAGCAGTACTTC	CAWSPWGSEQYF
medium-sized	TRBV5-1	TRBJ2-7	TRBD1	TGCGCCAGCAGCTTGTTCCGGGACAGGGGTAACGAGCAGTACTTC	CASSLFRDRGNEQYF
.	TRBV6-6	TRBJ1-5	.	TGTGCCAGCAGTTACCACTCTAGCAATCAGCCCCAGCATTTT	CASSYHSSNQPQHF
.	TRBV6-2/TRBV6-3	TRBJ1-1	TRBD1	TGTGCCAGCAGTTCCCCCGTGAGGGGGCGGGGGAACACTGAAGCTTTCTTT	CASSSPVRGRGNTEAFF
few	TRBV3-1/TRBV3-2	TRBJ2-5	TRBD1	TGTGCCAGCAGCCATCCGGGACAGGGGATAGAGACCCAGTACTTC	CASSHPGQGIETQYF
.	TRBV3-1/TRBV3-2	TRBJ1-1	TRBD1	TGTGCCAGCAGCCAAGGACAGGGCCCCCGGGAGGCTTTCTTT	CASSQGQGPREAFF
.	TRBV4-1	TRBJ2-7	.	TGCGCCAGCAGCCAAGATAGCGACGAGCAGTACTTC	CASSQDSDEQYF